The 22 T cell receptor beta chains below were found in one sample sequenced in a study of diagnostic markers for celiac disease. TCRdb reprocessed the reads and keeps a single row for each CDR3 protein, giving no DNA. In all, the sample yields more than 350 distinct CDR3 sequences. Sequencing input: either unsorted cells or a sorted T cell fraction (not recorded which). The receptors here all came from a human donor.

This clonotype is identified as medium-sized from frequency. The rearrangement joins TRBV30 to TRBJ1-1; TCRdb designates TRBD1, a call that cannot be tested without DNA. Germline V gene data show CDR1 as GTSNPN and CDR2 as SVGIG (reference sequence). The CDR3 runs 14 residues. The CDR3 sequence: CAWRTGLRNTEAFF. Complete variable domain (other parts from reference TRBV30 and TRBJ1-1): SQTIHQWPATLVQPVGSPLSLECTVEGTSNPNLYWYRQAAGRGLQLLFYSVGIGQISSEVPQNLSASRPQDRQFILSSKKLLLSDSGFYLCAWRTGLRNTEAFFGQGTRLTVV.

In terms of frequency, this clonotype is medium-sized. The rearrangement joins TRBV5-1 to TRBJ2-2; without DNA, the TCRdb call of TRBD1 cannot be checked. The CDR3 runs 13 residues. The germline V gene encodes CDR1 SGHRS and CDR2 YFSETQ. CDR3 in amino acids: CASMDSPEGELFF.

This clonotype is deemed medium-sized by its frequency. The chain links TRBV7-2 to TRBJ2-7; the D call from TCRdb, TRBD2, cannot be confirmed without DNA. The CDR3 spans 17 residues. Germline-derived CDR1 and CDR2 are SGHTA and FQGNSA. CDR3: CASSFQLAGIPPYEQYF.

Considering frequency, this clonotype is medium-sized. The rearrangement uses TRBV5-5 and TRBJ1-5. CDR1 is SGHKS, CDR2 YYEKEE, per germline (reference sequence). This CDR3 contains 15 residues. The CDR3 loop reads CASSLAGRYNQPQHF.

This clonotype is called large based on its frequency. The chain uses TRBV29-1 and TRBJ2-3; the TCRdb D gene call, TRBD1, has no DNA to confirm it. Germline V lookup: CDR1 SQVTM, CDR2 ANQGSEA. The CDR3 loop spans 18 amino acids. The CDR3 sequence is CSVGGDRGLSYSTDTQYF.

Frequency places this clonotype as large (0.1 to 1%). The chain joins TRBV5-1 to TRBJ1-5; the D call from TCRdb, TRBD1, cannot be confirmed without DNA. The CDR3 extends over 15 amino acids. CDR1 SGHRS and CDR2 YFSETQ come from the germline V gene. CDR3 sequence: CASSSTGTLNQPQHF. Together with reference TRBV5-1 and TRBJ1-5, the CDR3 gives the full variable domain: KAGVTQTPRYLIKTRGQQVTLSCSPISGHRSVSWYQQTPGQGLQFLFEYFSETQRNKGNFPGRFSGRQFSNSRSEMNVSTLELGDSALYLCASSSTGTLNQPQHFGDGTRLSIL.

This clonotype ranks as large (0.1 to 1%) in terms of frequency. This sequence joins TRBV7-2 and TRBJ1-1; TCRdb's D call, TRBD1, is unchecked because there is no DNA. Per the germline V gene, CDR1 is SGHTA and CDR2 is FQGNSA. The CDR3 runs to 14 residues. CDR3 residues: CASSLQGSGTEAFF.

By frequency, this clonotype is large. V gene TRBV9 combines with J gene TRBJ1-2; TCRdb selects TRBD1, and the lack of DNA leaves this call unchecked. Germline V CDR1 and CDR2: SGDLS, YYNGEE. This CDR3 contains 14 residues. CDR3: CASSIFRGDYGYTF. Supplemented by reference TRBV9 and TRBJ1-2, the full variable domain reads DSGVTQTPKHLITATGQRVTLRCSPRSGDLSVYWYQQSLDQGLQFLIQYYNGEERAKGNILERFSAQQFPDLHSELNLSSLELGDSALYFCASSIFRGDYGYTFGSGTRLTVV.

The V gene is TRBV28, the J gene TRBJ2-1; the TCRdb D gene call, TRBD2, has no DNA to confirm it. There are 15 residues in the CDR3. Germline CDR1 is MDHEN and CDR2 is SYDVKM. The CDR3 loop is CASSLAGGPHNEQFF.

The chain combines TRBV5-6 with TRBJ2-1; the TRBD1 assignment by TCRdb is unverifiable without DNA. Germline CDR1 reads SGHDT; CDR2 reads YYEEEE. The CDR3 totals 13 residues. CDR3 sequence: CASSQQGVNEQFF.

This clonotype ranks as medium-sized in terms of frequency. The CDR3 reads CASSIMGGGYEQYF. The chain has TRBV19 and TRBJ2-7; TCRdb's D gene call, TRBD1, goes unchecked for lack of DNA. In germline, CDR1 is LNHDA, CDR2 SQIVND (reference sequence). The length of the CDR3 is 14 residues.

According to its frequency, this clonotype is large. V gene TRBV10-3 combines with J gene TRBJ1-4; TCRdb returns TRBD1, unconfirmable since there is no DNA. Germline lookup yields CDR1 ENHRY and CDR2 SYGVKD. This CDR3 is built from 15 residues. This CDR3 is CAISDLGAGDEKLFF.

The chain combines TRBV20-1 with TRBJ2-5. This CDR3 is built from 11 residues. CDR1 is DFQATT, CDR2 SNEGSKA, per germline (reference sequence). The CDR3 protein is CSARPLETQYF.

This chain connects TRBV14 to TRBJ2-5. CDR3 length: 12 residues. Germline CDR1 SGHDN, CDR2 FVKESK. The CDR3 is CASSHLKETQYF.

This clonotype is deemed large (0.1 to 1%) by its frequency. V is TRBV6-5 and J is TRBJ2-7; TCRdb reports TRBD1, a call that lacks DNA to check it against. The CDR3 consists of 14 residues. Germline-derived CDR1 and CDR2 are MNHEY and SVGAGI. This CDR3 reads CASSSRDSAYEQYF.

This clonotype shows up as medium-sized (0.01 to 0.1%) by frequency. The chain carries TRBV18 and TRBJ1-1. Germline assignment: CDR1 KGHSH and CDR2 LQKENI. The CDR3 spans 14 residues. CDR3 loop: CASSPGPVEGEAFF.

The chain is built from TRBV5-1 and TRBJ1-1. Looked up from germline, CDR1 is SGHRS and CDR2 is YFSETQ. This CDR3 contains 12 residues. The CDR3 sequence is CASSAGNTEAFF.

The rearrangement uses TRBV7-3 and TRBJ2-1; the TCRdb call, TRBD1, lacks DNA for checking. The CDR3 consists of 16 residues. Germline loops: CDR1 SGHTA, CDR2 FQGTGA. Here the CDR3 reads CASSPTQGASYNEQFF.

This clonotype is labeled hyperexpanded based on frequency. The chain carries TRBV28 and TRBJ1-4; TCRdb selects TRBD1, and the lack of DNA leaves this call unchecked. The CDR3 is made up of 15 amino acids. Germline loops: CDR1 MDHEN, CDR2 SYDVKM. The CDR3 reads CASSFRDRAGEKLFF.

This chain uses TRBV4-1 with TRBJ2-7. The CDR3 is made up of 14 amino acids. Germline V gives CDR1 MGHRA, CDR2 YSYEKL. CDR3 residues: CASITYGVSYEQYF.

According to its frequency, this clonotype is medium-sized (0.01 to 0.1%). The chain combines TRBV13 with TRBJ2-7; without DNA, the TCRdb call of TRBD2 cannot be checked. This CDR3 contains 14 residues. Germline lookup yields CDR1 PRHDT and CDR2 FYEKMQ (reference sequence). The CDR3: CASSLGTSVYEQYF.

By frequency, this clonotype registers large. The rearrangement uses TRBV6-5 and TRBJ2-3. This CDR3 is 16 amino acids long. Germline lookup yields CDR1 MNHEY and CDR2 SVGAGI. CDR3 loop: CASSYSTSASTDTQYF.